This T cell receptor (beta chain) was retrieved from a study of T cells in Graves' hyperthyroidism and ophthalmopathy. Per the germline V gene, CDR1 is DFQATT and CDR2 is SNEGSKA (reference sequence). The CDR3 spans 13 residues. The V segment lost 3 bases and the J segment 1 base; nucleotides outside the gene matches: 2. Amplification targeted TCR beta CDR3 regions from RNA transcripts. Primed by the HTBI set, a first-round RT-PCR was run on the TCR CDR3. One entry per CDR3 protein, called by TCRdb with MiXCR from the multiplex PCR reads. The table includes 400,000 to 600,000 distinct CDR3 sequences, around 21% detected once.

Sequencing was carried out using blood. The TCR sequence derives from a young man with Graves' hyperthyroidism. The chain combines TRBV20-1 with TRBJ1-1; TRBD1 aligns across 7 bases. CDR3 DNA sequence: TGCAGTGCTAGCGGGACAGCGAACACTGAAGCTTTCTTT. Translating it yields CSASGTANTEAFF.